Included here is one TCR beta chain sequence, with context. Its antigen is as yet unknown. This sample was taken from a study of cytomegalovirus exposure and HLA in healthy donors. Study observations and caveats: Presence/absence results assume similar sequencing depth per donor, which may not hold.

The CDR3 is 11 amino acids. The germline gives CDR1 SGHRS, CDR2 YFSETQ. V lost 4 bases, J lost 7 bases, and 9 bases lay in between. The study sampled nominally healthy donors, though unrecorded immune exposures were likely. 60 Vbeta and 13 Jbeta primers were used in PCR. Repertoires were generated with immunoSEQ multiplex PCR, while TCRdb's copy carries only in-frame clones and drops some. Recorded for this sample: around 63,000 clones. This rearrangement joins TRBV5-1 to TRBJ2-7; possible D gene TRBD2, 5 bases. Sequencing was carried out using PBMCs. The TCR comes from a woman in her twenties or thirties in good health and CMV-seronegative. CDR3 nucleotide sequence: TGCGCCAGCAGCGGAACGGGGGAGCAGTACTTC. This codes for CASSGTGEQYF.